This TCR beta chain derives from a study of immune evolution from preneoplasia to lung adenocarcinoma (dated by TCRdb to 2020 to 2022). Study-level background: No AAH lesions showed HLA loss of heterozygosity, compared with 6% to 8% of AIS, 15% of MIA and about a third of ADC lesions. The study profiled immune contexture across lung adenocarcinoma precursors and invasive adenocarcinoma using immune gene expression, TCR sequencing and multiplex immunofluorescence. Resected precursor lesions (AAH, AIS, MIA) and invasive adenocarcinomas were each compared against paired morphologically normal lung tissue. The sample size depended on which specimens were available, not on a prior power calculation. Whole exome sequencing and methylation data from the same cohort of nodules were integrated with the immune data. The overall cohort comprised under 70 patients with pulmonary nodules who underwent surgical resection. A total of about 56 patients contributed TCR sequencing data. According to the study, over a hundred samples were used for TCR sequencing. POLYSOLVER was used to infer class I HLA alleles from exome data, and LOHHLA was used to detect allele-specific HLA loss. General findings and caveats noted by the study authors: Clonality was highest in normal lung, while later-stage lesions appeared to have lower clonality but higher T cell density and diversity. The highest top T cell clone frequencies were observed in normal lung, and a progressive decrease in top T cell clone frequencies appeared to occur from AAH through AIS, MIA and invasive adenocarcinoma. Because every patient came from Japan and China, how well the results apply to Western populations was uncertain. The findings reflected association rather than direct causation, and larger cohorts with long-term follow-up and longitudinal biopsies were considered necessary. T cell clonality was highest in KRAS-mutant nodules compared with EGFR-mutant or double wild-type lesions.

The immunoSEQ hsTCRbeta Kit was used to sequence TCR beta CDR3 regions from DNA. Per the source publication's procedure: The ImmunoSEQ Analyzer was used to analyse the TCR sequencing data. T cell clonality was calculated on productive rearrangements as 1 minus Pielou's evenness. T cell diversity was measured with the inverse Simpson index on productive templates. T cell density was defined as TCR beta template counts normalized to usable DNA, with usable DNA estimated by amplification and sequencing of housekeeping genes. Two-sided Kruskal-Wallis tests were used to compare TCR metrics between histologic stages. Held by TCRdb, this immuneACCESS table contains in-frame sequences only and omits some clones. Under half of the omission traces to an unresolved V gene where checked; the cause of the rest is unknown. D and trimming come from the DNA, and the V and J calls and clone size come from that table. For this sample the table gives 27,000 or so clones, of which about three quarters were detected only once. The ten largest make up roughly 5.7% of the sample.

The sample holds a few counts of this clone. Its antigen remains unidentified. One base away there is no much larger clone; base qualities are not given. Patients underwent resection in Japan or China between the mid-2010s and the late 2010s. Two lung cancer pathologists independently confirmed the histologic diagnosis of each case on H&E slides. Macro-dissection after pathologic assessment enriched premalignant or tumor cells for nucleic acid extraction. FFPE tissue was used for DNA isolation with the AllPrep DNA/RNA FFPE Kit. This sequence was found in a person in their 60s with invasive lung adenocarcinoma. Some clones in this sample may be carry-over from other donors' samples. Sequenced: FFPE invasive lung adenocarcinoma tissue. The cell subset or site label for this specimen denotes: frankly invasive lung adenocarcinoma (ADC).

The CDR3 amino acid sequence is: CASSDRAGTAYGYTF. The sequence in DNA is TGTGCCAGCTCGGACCGGGCAGGGACGGCCTATGGCTACACCTTC. The sequence links TRBV19 to TRBJ1-2, with a weak D call of TRBD1 (5 bases match). The V end loses 9 bases and the J end loses 4 bases, and a stretch of 21 bases separates them. The germline V gene (reference sequence) gives CDR1 as LNHDA and CDR2 as SQIVND. Measured from the cysteine to the phenylalanine, the CDR3 is 15 residues long. Left in the record is the CDR3 DNA by itself, 45 bases read in frame from the first base. The full variable domain, with segments outside the CDR3 supplied by the reference TRBV19 and TRBJ1-2 proteins, appears as DGGITQSPKYLFRKEGQNVTLSCEQNLNHDAMYWYRQDPGQGLRLIYYSQIVNDFQKGDIAEGYSVSREKKESFPLTVTSAQKNPTAFYLCASSDRAGTAYGYTFGSGTRLTVV.